This TCR beta chain was obtained from a study of shared clonotypes between healthy human individuals. Across the whole study: Three plates each covered CD4 naive and memory; CD8 naive two, CD8 memory one.

This CDR3 has 16 residues. Germline values: CDR1 SGDLS, CDR2 YYNGEE. Trimming shortened V by 0 bases and J by 0 bases, and 13 bases separated the two germline ends. On this clone: The sample has other DNA sequences that encode this CDR3 too.

Sequencing was performed with immunoSEQ multiplex PCR; in TCRdb, only in-frame clones are kept and a portion is missing. The sample holds around 1,100,000 clones; about 80% are singletons and the top ten take roughly 0.83%. The sequenced material came from memory CD4+ T cells from PBMCs. Subset specified: CD45RA-negative fraction. The TCR originated in a man between 18 and 29 years old in good health. Some clones in this sample may be carry-over from other donors' samples. The chain carries TRBV9 and TRBJ2-7; D might be TRBD2 (7 bases). This CDR3 reads CASSVGGGGSSYEQYF. The CDR3 coding sequence is TGTGCCAGCAGCGTAGGGGGAGGGGGTAGCTCCTACGAGCAGTACTTC.